The 25 T cell receptor beta chains given below trace back to one sample, sequenced in a study of cytomegalovirus exposure and HLA in healthy donors. The PCR was carried out with 60 Vbeta primers and 13 Jbeta primers. Method: immunoSEQ multiplex PCR; TCRdb's copy keeps in-frame clones and lacks some. The sample has under 150,000 clones, around 87% seen once. The source material was PBMCs. The receptors stem from a young woman in good health and CMV-seronegative.

Details on this clone: The same CDR3 can be traced to other DNA sequences in this sample. The rearrangement links TRBV27 to TRBJ1-6; D is ambiguous. Per germline, CDR1 MNHEY and CDR2 SMNVEV (reference sequence). CDR3 length: 15 residues. V was pared by 6 bases and J by 0 bases, with 9 bases between. The CDR3 sequence: CASRSLSSYNSPLHF. CDR3 nucleotide sequence: TGTGCCAGCAGATCACTGAGCTCCTATAATTCACCCCTCCACTTT.

In nucleotides, the CDR3 is TGTGCCAGCTCACCACCCGACAGGGGGCGCGATGGCTACACCTTC. Protein: CASSPPDRGRDGYTF. The chain couples TRBV18 to TRBJ1-2, with 10 bases identical to TRBD1. Trimming took 0 bases from V and 6 from J; bases not matched to a gene: 4. The CDR3 spans 15 residues. The germline CDR1 and CDR2 sequences are KGHSH and LQKENI.

This sequence joins TRBV28 and TRBJ2-1; 12 positions match TRBD2. Germline-derived CDR1 and CDR2 are MDHEN and SYDVKM. V gave up 1 base and J gave up 7 bases; unmatched junction bases: 14. This CDR3 is 19 amino acids long. This CDR3 is CASSLFSIQRLAGVNEQFF. The CDR3 bases are TGTGCCAGCAGTTTATTCTCGATTCAAAGACTAGCGGGAGTTAATGAGCAGTTCTTC.

The chain is built from TRBV10-2 and TRBJ2-5, with D perhaps TRBD1 (6 bases). CDR1 WSHSY and CDR2 SAAADI come from the germline V gene. V was shortened by 8 bases and J by 0 bases, with 10 bases between the two germline ends. The CDR3 spans 13 residues. In DNA form, the CDR3 reads TGCGCCAGCGGGGGCCCGTACCAAGAGACCCAGTACTTC. The encoded protein is CASGGPYQETQYF.

A word on this clone: At one of its ends the junction is not consistent with the germline gene, which may arise from a read error. The chain joins TRBV11-2 to TRBJ1-3; D gene ambiguous. This CDR3 region has 15 residues. Germline CDR1 reads SGHAT; CDR2 reads FQNNGV. CDR3 sequence: CASSLDLRLGNTIYF. The DNA for the CDR3 is TGTGCCAGCAGCCTAGACCTCAGGCTGGGAAACACCATATATTTT.

The chain recombines TRBV9 with TRBJ2-7; D is ambiguous. Trimming took off 0 bases at V and 0 bases at J, with 10 bases between the two ends. CDR1 SGDLS and CDR2 YYNGEE come from the germline V gene. This CDR3 is built from 15 residues. The CDR3 bases are TGTGCCAGCAGCGTAGGAGCAGGAAGCTCCTACGAGCAGTACTTC. Translated: CASSVGAGSSYEQYF.

This clone has only one observation. The rearrangement uses TRBV7-9 and TRBJ2-1; TRBD2 agrees at 15 bases. After removal of 6 bases from V and 7 bases from J, the junction contained 4 bases not matched to a gene. CDR3 length: 15 amino acids. Germline loops: CDR1 SEHNR, CDR2 FQNEAQ (reference sequence). In nucleotides, the CDR3 is TGTGCCAGCAGTCCTGGGACTAGCGGGGGGAATGAGCAGTTCTTC. It specifies CASSPGTSGGNEQFF.

This sequence joins TRBV6-1 and TRBJ2-2; maybe TRBD2 (5 bases). Per the germline V gene, CDR1 is MNHNS and CDR2 is SASEGT. V shed 4 bases and J shed 5 bases, with 8 bases lying between them. CDR3 length equals 13 residues. The CDR3 protein is CASSGRLTGELFF. The CDR3 DNA sequence: TGTGCCAGCAGTGGCCGACTAACCGGGGAGCTGTTTTTT.

The chain links TRBV6-5 to TRBJ1-3; possibly TRBD1 for D (6 bases). Between the trimmed V and J ends, which lost 4 bases and 8 bases, there was a span of 15 bases. The CDR3 consists of 14 residues. Per germline, CDR1 MNHEY and CDR2 SVGAGI. CDR3 loop: CASSFGGLGDTIYF. The CDR3 nucleotides read TGTGCCAGCAGTTTTGGGGGCCTGGGGGACACCATATATTTT.

The chain recombines TRBV5-4 with TRBJ1-2, with TRBD1 matching over 8 bases. Looked up from germline, CDR1 is SGHNT and CDR2 is YYREEE (reference sequence). The CDR3 is 18 residues long. With 6 bases clipped from V and 4 bases from J, the junction kept 20 bases outside the gene matches. Written as DNA, the CDR3 is TGTGCCAGCACCTACAAGACAGGGGCTGGTTGGAATCGCTATGGCTACACCTTC. Translation: CASTYKTGAGWNRYGYTF.

V is TRBV15 and J is TRBJ2-2, with D perhaps TRBD2 (6 bases). Germline V CDR1 and CDR2: LNHNV, YYDKDF (reference sequence). The CDR3 has 15 residues. With 8 bases removed from V and 4 bases from J, the gap between germline ends came to 17 bases. As DNA, the CDR3 is TGTGCCACCTCTTCTCATGGAGGGCGCACCGGGGAGCTGTTTTTT. Its protein is CATSSHGGRTGELFF.

This rearrangement joins TRBV10-3 to TRBJ2-1; 14 positions agree with TRBD2. Germline V gives CDR1 ENHRY, CDR2 SYGVKD. Unmatched junction bases numbered 5, after V lost 4 bases and J lost 3 bases. This CDR3 region has 17 residues. CDR3 sequence reads: CAISGLAGGGIYNEQFF. DNA of the CDR3: TGTGCCATCAGTGGACTAGCGGGAGGGGGGATCTACAATGAGCAGTTCTTC.

This chain links TRBV18 with TRBJ2-1; D not resolved. The CDR3 runs 14 residues. Deletions cut 3 bases from V and 2 bases from J, with 8 bases between. Germline CDR1 reads KGHSH; CDR2 reads LQKENI. This CDR3 reads CASSPRGTYNEQFF. In DNA form, the CDR3 reads TGTGCCAGCTCACCGAGAGGAACCTACAATGAGCAGTTCTTC.

CDR3 DNA: TGTGCCAGCATAGGAGCCGGGAGGAATGAGCAGTTCTTC. Its translation is CASIGAGRNEQFF. The rearrangement joins TRBV6-5 to TRBJ2-1; 7 positions match TRBD2. In germline, CDR1 is MNHEY, CDR2 SVGAGI. The CDR3 length is 13 residues. V lost 7 bases to trimming and J lost 7 bases; unmatched junction nucleotides: 7.

V gene TRBV29-1 combines with J gene TRBJ2-5, with D perhaps TRBD1 (5 bases). Per germline, CDR1 SQVTM and CDR2 ANQGSEA. This CDR3 contains 11 residues. The ends were cut back, 5 bases at V and 4 bases at J, with 8 bases in the middle. The CDR3 spells CSVPQGETQYF. The CDR3 DNA is TGCAGCGTTCCCCAGGGAGAGACCCAGTACTTC. The full variable domain, completed using reference TRBV29-1 and TRBJ2-5, is SAVISQKPSRDICQRGTSLTIQCQVDSQVTMMFWYRQQPGQSLTLIATANQGSEATYESGFVIDKFPISRPNLTFSTLTVSNMSPEDSSIYLCSVPQGETQYFGPGTRLLVL.

The chain employs TRBV27 and TRBJ1-4; 7 bases agree with TRBD1. This CDR3 contains 15 residues. CDR1 is MNHEY and CDR2 is SMNVEV in the germline V gene (reference sequence). The junction had 7 bases not matched to a gene; V was cut back by 5 bases and J by 4 bases. The CDR3 loop is CASSQTGWGNEKLFF. The CDR3 DNA sequence: TGTGCCAGCAGTCAGACAGGGTGGGGTAATGAAAAACTGTTTTTT.

This clone was seen a few times. The rearrangement uses TRBV11-2 and TRBJ2-3; the D gene is possibly TRBD1 (5 bases). This CDR3 region has 15 residues. V lost 2 bases, J lost 1 base, and 10 bases lay in between. Germline loops: CDR1 SGHAT, CDR2 FQNNGV. CDR3 loop: CASSLLAGRTDTQYF. In nucleotides, the CDR3 is TGTGCCAGCAGCTTATTGGCAGGGCGCACAGATACGCAGTATTTT.

The V gene is TRBV27, the J gene TRBJ1-2; a weak D match, TRBD1 (5 bases). This CDR3 contains 17 residues. The germline V gene has CDR1 MNHEY and CDR2 SMNVEV (reference sequence). Trimming pared 1 base from V and 8 bases from J, leaving 23 bases between. As DNA, the CDR3 is TGTGCCAGCAGTTTATTCCCAGGGAAATTTACAAAGGACGGCTACACCTTC. Translating gives CASSLFPGKFTKDGYTF.

The rearrangement joins TRBV9 to TRBJ1-1; D is uncertain. The CDR3 is 13 amino acids. V was clipped by 3 bases and J by 5 bases, with 11 bases between them. Germline values: CDR1 SGDLS, CDR2 YYNGEE. The CDR3 coding sequence is TGTGCCAGCAGCGGCGGTAGCGGGACTGAAGCTTTCTTT. Amino acids: CASSGGSGTEAFF.

The chain is built from TRBV18 and TRBJ2-5; a possible D gene is TRBD1 (6 bases). V was shortened by 5 bases and J by 0 bases, with 7 bases between the two germline ends. This CDR3 contains 13 residues. Germline values: CDR1 KGHSH, CDR2 LQKENI. The CDR3 coding sequence is TGTGCCAGCTCAAGGACAGACCAAGAGACCCAGTACTTC. Protein: CASSRTDQETQYF.

This clone has a handful of counts. J is TRBJ2-3 and V is TRBV29-1, with D unresolved. Germline assignment: CDR1 SQVTM and CDR2 ANQGSEA. V lost 4 bases and J 0 bases, leaving 5 bases between the germline ends. This CDR3 is built from 12 residues. CDR3 sequence (DNA): TGCAGCGTTGGCGTCAGCACAGATACGCAGTATTTT. Residues: CSVGVSTDTQYF.

This clone has more than one count but fewer than ten. CDR3 sequence (DNA): TGTGCCAGCAGTGAAGCGCGGTACACTGAAGCTTTCTTT. The encoded protein is CASSEARYTEAFF. This chain links TRBV6-1 with TRBJ1-1; D is undetermined. The CDR3 runs 13 residues. The germline V and J ends were trimmed by 0 bases and 3 bases, with 5 bases remaining between them. Per the germline V gene, CDR1 is MNHNS and CDR2 is SASEGT.

The genes are TRBV18 and TRBJ1-4, with unresolved D. Per germline, CDR1 KGHSH and CDR2 LQKENI. The CDR3 has 17 amino acids. The germline V and J ends were trimmed by 3 bases and 8 bases, with 22 bases remaining between them. The CDR3 DNA reads as TGTGCCAGCTCACCTTTCCGATATGGACTCTCCAACGAAAAACTGTTTTTT. Protein product: CASSPFRYGLSNEKLFF. Drawing the rest from reference TRBV18 and TRBJ1-4, the complete variable domain is NAGVMQNPRHLVRRRGQEARLRCSPMKGHSHVYWYRQLPEEGLKFMVYLQKENIIDESGMPKERFSAEFPKEGPSILRIQQVVRGDSAAYFCASSPFRYGLSNEKLFFGSGTQLSVL.

Here the CDR3 DNA reads TGTGCCTGGAGTACGGGGGGACAGGGTATCTACGAGCAGTACTTC. Residues: CAWSTGGQGIYEQYF. This sequence joins TRBV30 and TRBJ2-7; 9 bases line up with TRBD1. V shed 2 bases, J shed 3 bases, and the junction held 8 bases outside the gene matches. CDR1 is GTSNPN and CDR2 is SVGIG in the germline V gene (reference sequence). The CDR3 is 15 amino acids. Combining the CDR3 with reference TRBV30 and TRBJ2-7 gives the whole variable domain SQTIHQWPATLVQPVGSPLSLECTVEGTSNPNLYWYRQAAGRGLQLLFYSVGIGQISSEVPQNLSASRPQDRQFILSSKKLLLSDSGFYLCAWSTGGQGIYEQYFGPGTRLTVT.

The V gene is TRBV28, the J gene TRBJ1-2, with 11 bases matching TRBD1. From germline, CDR1 is MDHEN and CDR2 SYDVKM. The V and J ends lost 5 bases and 5 bases, in that order; junction bases with no gene match: 7. CDR3 size: 15 residues. The CDR3 here is CASSARGQGEYGYTF. CDR3 nucleotide sequence: TGTGCCAGCAGTGCGAGGGGACAGGGGGAATATGGCTACACCTTC.